This TCR beta chain was documented in a study of human thymus T cells. Study observations and caveats: V and J genes seemed to be used with bias in thymic and blood repertoires. Related research described strongly overlapping thymic repertoires in unrelated people.

Regarding this clone: Its antigen is not known.

Sequencing used immunoSEQ multiplex PCR; TCRdb keeps in-frame clones, though not all of them. Here the sample spans tens of thousands of clones, approximately 97% being singletons. Surgeons resected thymus tissue during corrective heart surgery. Congenital heart defects were the reason for the corrective surgery that the donors, healthy Finnish infants, were having. Trimming shortened V by 0 bases and J by 0 bases, and 12 bases separated the two germline ends. There are 16 residues in the CDR3. The germline CDR1 and CDR2 sequences are SGHRS and YFSETQ. The chain couples TRBV5-1 to TRBJ2-5, with D uncertain. The sequenced sample consisted of thymus tissue. The clonotype originates from a boy in the first two years of life with a congenital heart defect but otherwise immunologically healthy. CDR3 loop: CASSLAGSLYQETQYF. CDR3 sequence (DNA): TGCGCCAGCAGCTTGGCGGGCAGCCTATACCAAGAGACCCAGTACTTC.